Described below is a single TCR beta chain sequence and its context. These data belong to a study of blood T cell repertoires in COVID-19. In the original workflow: Amplification with reference gene primers provided the estimates of nucleated cell counts. Profiling relied on immunoSEQ multiplex PCR, and the TCRdb table lists in-frame clones only, not all of them. For V, J and clone size, that table is used; D and trimming come from the DNA. The sample shows a few hundred thousand clones, more than 75% of them seen only once. CDR3 length equals 12 residues. From germline, CDR1 is SGHNT and CDR2 YENEEA. The V and J ends lost 7 bases and 1 base respectively, with 7 bases between them.

The sample consisted of PBMCs or T cells enriched from blood (not recorded which). This TCR was sampled from a woman in her 50s who had recovered from COVID-19. The genes are TRBV11-3 and TRBJ1-1; D unclear. The CDR3 DNA sequence: TGTGCCAGCACACGAGAGAACACTGAAGCTTTCTTT. Translating it yields CASTRENTEAFF.